This T cell receptor beta chain was identified in a study of T cell responses to AZD1222 COVID-19 vaccine. Notes on the study in general: Repertoire sampling occurred only after the peak T cell response. Spike-specific TCR breadth and depth grew following two AZD1222 doses.

The CDR3 covers 14 residues. The J segment lost 3 bases and the V segment lost 6 bases, leaving 5 bases of the junction unmatched. Germline values: CDR1 MNHNY, CDR2 SVGAGI (reference sequence). Produced via immunoSEQ multiplex PCR; TCRdb's table is partial and in-frame only. The sample lists 200,000 or so clones; 93% were seen once. With respect to this clone: Its antigen is unidentified.

The source material was peripheral blood, sampled on day 0 of MenACWY control vaccination. The chain joins TRBV6-6 to TRBJ1-3; the match to TRBD1 covers 7 bases. The source of this sequence is an adult in good health. The CDR3 region has the DNA TGTGCCAGCAGGGGGGGACAGAGTGGAAACACCATATATTTT. Its translation is CASRGGQSGNTIYF.